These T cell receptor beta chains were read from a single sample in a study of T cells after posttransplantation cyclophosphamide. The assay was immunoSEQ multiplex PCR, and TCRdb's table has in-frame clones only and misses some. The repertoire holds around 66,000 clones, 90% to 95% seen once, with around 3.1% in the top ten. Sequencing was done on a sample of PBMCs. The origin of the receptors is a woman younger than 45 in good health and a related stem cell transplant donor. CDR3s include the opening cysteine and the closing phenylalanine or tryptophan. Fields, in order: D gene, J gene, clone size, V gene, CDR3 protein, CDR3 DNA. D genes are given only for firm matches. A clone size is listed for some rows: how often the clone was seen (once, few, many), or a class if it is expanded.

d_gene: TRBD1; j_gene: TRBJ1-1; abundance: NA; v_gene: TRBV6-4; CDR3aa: CASSVTGASEAFF; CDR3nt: TGTGCCAGCAGTGTTACAGGGGCGAGTGAAGCTTTCTTT
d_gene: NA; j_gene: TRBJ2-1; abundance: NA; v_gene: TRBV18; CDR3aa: CASSPGRDGRNEQFF; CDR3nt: TGTGCCAGCTCACCGGGCAGGGATGGCAGGAATGAGCAGTTCTTC
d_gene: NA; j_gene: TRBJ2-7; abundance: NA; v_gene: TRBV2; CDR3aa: CASSGTGTPGYEQYF; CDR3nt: TGTGCCAGCAGTGGTACCGGGACCCCAGGGTACGAGCAGTACTTC
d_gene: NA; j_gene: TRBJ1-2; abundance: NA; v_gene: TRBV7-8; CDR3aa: CASTPAGDGYTF; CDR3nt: TGTGCCAGCACCCCAGCGGGGGATGGCTACACCTTC
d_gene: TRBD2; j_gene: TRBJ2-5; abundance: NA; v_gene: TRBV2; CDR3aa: CASSVWERGKETQYF; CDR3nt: TGTGCCAGCAGTGTGTGGGAGCGGGGAAAGGAGACCCAGTACTTC
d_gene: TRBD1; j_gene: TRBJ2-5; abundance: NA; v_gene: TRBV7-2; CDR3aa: CASSLGDRMYQETQYF; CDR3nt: TGTGCCAGCAGCTTAGGGGACAGAATGTACCAAGAGACCCAGTACTTC
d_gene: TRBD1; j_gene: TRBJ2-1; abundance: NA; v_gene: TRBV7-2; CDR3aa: CASSLTQGVFNEQFF; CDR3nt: TGTGCCAGCAGCTTAACACAGGGGGTTTTCAATGAGCAGTTCTTC
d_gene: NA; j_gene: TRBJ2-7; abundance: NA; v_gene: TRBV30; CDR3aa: CAWSAITYEQYF; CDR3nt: TGTGCCTGGAGTGCGATCACCTACGAGCAGTACTTC
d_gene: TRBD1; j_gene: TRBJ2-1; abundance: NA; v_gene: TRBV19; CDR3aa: CASQTGGYSYNEQFF; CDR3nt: TGTGCCAGTCAGACAGGGGGGTATTCTTACAATGAGCAGTTCTTC
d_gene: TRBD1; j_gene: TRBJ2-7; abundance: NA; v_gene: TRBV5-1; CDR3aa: CASSLSGGGNSYEQYF; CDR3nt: TGCGCCAGCAGCTTGTCAGGGGGTGGAAACTCCTACGAGCAGTACTTC
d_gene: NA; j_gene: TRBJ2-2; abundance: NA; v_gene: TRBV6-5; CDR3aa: CASSYSVDTGELFF; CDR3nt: TGTGCCAGCAGTTACTCGGTCGACACCGGGGAGCTGTTTTTT
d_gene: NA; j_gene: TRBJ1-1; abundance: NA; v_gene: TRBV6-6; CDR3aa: CAGGVPNTEAFF; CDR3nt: TGTGCCGGGGGGGTCCCGAACACTGAAGCTTTCTTT
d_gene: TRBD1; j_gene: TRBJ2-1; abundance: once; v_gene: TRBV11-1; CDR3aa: CASSLVDRDNEQFF; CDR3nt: TGTGCCAGCAGCTTAGTCGACAGGGATAATGAGCAGTTCTTC
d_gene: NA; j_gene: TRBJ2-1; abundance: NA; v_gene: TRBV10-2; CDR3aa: CASSEASYNEQFF; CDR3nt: TGCGCCAGCAGTGAGGCCAGCTACAATGAGCAGTTCTTC
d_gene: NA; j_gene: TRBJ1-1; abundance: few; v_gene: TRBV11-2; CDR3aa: CASSLGGFTEAFF; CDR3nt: TGTGCCAGCAGCTTAGGGGGGTTCACTGAAGCTTTCTTT
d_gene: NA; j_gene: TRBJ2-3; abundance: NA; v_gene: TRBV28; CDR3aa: CASRNRADTQYF; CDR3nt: TGTGCCAGTCGAAATCGAGCAGATACGCAGTATTTT
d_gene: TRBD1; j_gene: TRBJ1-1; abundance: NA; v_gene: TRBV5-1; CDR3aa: CASSPSTGGGREAFF; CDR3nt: TGCGCCAGCAGCCCTAGCACAGGGGGAGGGCGTGAAGCTTTCTTT
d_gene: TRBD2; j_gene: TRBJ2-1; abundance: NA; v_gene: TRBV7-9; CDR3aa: CASSLGTSGVVNNEQFF; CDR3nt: TGTGCCAGCAGCTTGGGGACTAGCGGGGTTGTCAACAATGAGCAGTTCTTC
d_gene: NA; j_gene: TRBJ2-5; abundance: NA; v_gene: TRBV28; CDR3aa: CASSSPLGVRETQYF; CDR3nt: TGTGCCAGCAGTTCCCCGCTCGGGGTGAGGGAGACCCAGTACTTC
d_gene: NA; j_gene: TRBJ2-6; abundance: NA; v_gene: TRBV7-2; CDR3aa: CASSLPTGSGANVLTF; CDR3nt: TGTGCCAGCAGCCTCCCTACAGGGTCTGGGGCCAACGTCCTGACTTTC
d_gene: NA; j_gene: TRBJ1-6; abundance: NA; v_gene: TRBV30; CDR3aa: CAWARDTNSPLHF; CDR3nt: TGTGCCTGGGCCCGGGACACCAATTCACCCCTCCACTTT
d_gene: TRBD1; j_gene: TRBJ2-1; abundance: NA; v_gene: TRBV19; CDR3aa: CASSIGDRGPYNEQFF; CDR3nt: TGTGCCAGTAGTATAGGTGACAGGGGGCCCTACAATGAGCAGTTCTTC
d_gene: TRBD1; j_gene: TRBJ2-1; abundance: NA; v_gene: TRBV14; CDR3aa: CASRLGQASYNEQFF; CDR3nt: TGTGCCAGCAGACTAGGACAGGCCTCCTACAATGAGCAGTTCTTC
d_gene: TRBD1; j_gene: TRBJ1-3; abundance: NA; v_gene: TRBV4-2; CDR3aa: CASSQKQGAGGNTIYF; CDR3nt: TGTGCCAGCAGCCAAAAACAGGGGGCAGGAGGAAACACCATATATTTT
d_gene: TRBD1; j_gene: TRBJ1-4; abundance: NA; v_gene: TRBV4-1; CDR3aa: CASGDRERNEKLFF; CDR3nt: TGCGCCAGCGGAGACAGGGAAAGGAATGAAAAACTGTTTTTT
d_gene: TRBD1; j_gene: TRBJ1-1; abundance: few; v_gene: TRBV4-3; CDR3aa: CASSQETTGVGAFF; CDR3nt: TGCGCCAGCAGCCAAGAGACGACAGGGGTTGGAGCTTTCTTT
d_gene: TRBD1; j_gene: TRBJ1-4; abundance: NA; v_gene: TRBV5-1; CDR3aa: CASSAGTGGEKLFF; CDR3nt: TGCGCCAGCAGCGCCGGGACAGGGGGTGAAAAACTGTTTTTT
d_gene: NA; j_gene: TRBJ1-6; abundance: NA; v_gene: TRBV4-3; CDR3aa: CASSQDLAGDNSPLHF; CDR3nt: TGCGCCAGCAGCCAAGATCTGGCAGGGGATAATTCACCCCTCCACTTT
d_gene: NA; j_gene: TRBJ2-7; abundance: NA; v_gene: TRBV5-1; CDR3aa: CASNGDNSYEQYF; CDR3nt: TGCGCCAGCAATGGGGACAACTCCTACGAGCAGTACTTC
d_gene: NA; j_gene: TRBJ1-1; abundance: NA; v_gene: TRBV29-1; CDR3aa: CSVHRPNTEAFF; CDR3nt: TGCAGCGTTCACAGGCCGAACACTGAAGCTTTCTTT
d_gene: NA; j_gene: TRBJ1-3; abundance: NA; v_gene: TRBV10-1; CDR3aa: CASTSGQKGNTIYF; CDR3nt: TGCGCCAGCACCTCGGGTCAGAAGGGAAACACCATATATTTT
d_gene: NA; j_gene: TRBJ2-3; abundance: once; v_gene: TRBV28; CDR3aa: CASSLMRLDTQYF; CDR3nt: TGTGCCAGCAGTTTAATGCGACTGGATACGCAGTATTTT
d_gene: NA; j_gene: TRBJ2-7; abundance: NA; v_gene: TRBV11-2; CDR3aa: CASSLELASVYEQYF; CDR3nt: TGTGCCAGCAGCTTAGAGCTAGCCTCTGTCTACGAGCAGTACTTC
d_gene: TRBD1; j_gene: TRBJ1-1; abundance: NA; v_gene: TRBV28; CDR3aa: CASRGQGVGTEAFF; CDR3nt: TGTGCCAGCAGGGGACAGGGGGTGGGCACTGAAGCTTTCTTT
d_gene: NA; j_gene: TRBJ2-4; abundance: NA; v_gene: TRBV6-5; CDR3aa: CASSPGFVAKNIQYF; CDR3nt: TGTGCCAGCAGTCCGGGTTTCGTAGCCAAAAACATTCAGTACTTC
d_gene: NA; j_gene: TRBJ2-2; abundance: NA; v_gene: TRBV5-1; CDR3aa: CASSLEAGTGELFF; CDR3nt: TGCGCCAGCAGCTTGGAGGCGGGCACCGGGGAGCTGTTTTTT
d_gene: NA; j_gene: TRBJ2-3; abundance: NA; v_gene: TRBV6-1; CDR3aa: CASSESWGAGTDTQYF; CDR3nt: TGTGCCAGCAGTGAATCTTGGGGGGCCGGCACAGATACGCAGTATTTT
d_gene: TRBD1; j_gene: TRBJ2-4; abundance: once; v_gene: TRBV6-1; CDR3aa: CASSEYKTGNKNIQYF; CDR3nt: TGTGCCAGCAGTGAATATAAGACAGGGAACAAAAACATTCAGTACTTC
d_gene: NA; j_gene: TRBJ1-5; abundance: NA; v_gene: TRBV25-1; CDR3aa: CASSPGRALWPQHF; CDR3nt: TGTGCCAGCAGTCCAGGGCGGGCGCTCTGGCCCCAGCATTTT
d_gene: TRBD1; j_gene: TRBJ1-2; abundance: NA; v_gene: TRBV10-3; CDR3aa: CAISGTGNYGYTF; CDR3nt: TGTGCCATCAGCGGGACAGGGAACTATGGCTACACCTTC
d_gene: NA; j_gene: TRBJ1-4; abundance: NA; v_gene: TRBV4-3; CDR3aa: CAGSHGSNRAAEKLFF; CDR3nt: TGCGCCGGCAGCCACGGGTCCAACAGGGCGGCTGAAAAACTGTTTTTT
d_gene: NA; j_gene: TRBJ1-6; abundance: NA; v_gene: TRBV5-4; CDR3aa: CASSLGGGGSYNSPLHF; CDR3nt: TGTGCCAGCAGCTTGGGGGGAGGGGGCTCCTATAATTCACCCCTCCACTTT
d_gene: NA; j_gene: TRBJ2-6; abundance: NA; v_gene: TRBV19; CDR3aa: CASSKISGSGANVLTF; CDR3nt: TGTGCCAGTAGCAAGATCTCAGGCTCTGGGGCCAACGTCCTGACTTTC
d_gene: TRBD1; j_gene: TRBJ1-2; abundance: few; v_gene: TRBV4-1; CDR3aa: CASSQEQGDGYTF; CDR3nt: TGCGCCAGCAGCCAAGAACAGGGGGATGGCTACACCTTC
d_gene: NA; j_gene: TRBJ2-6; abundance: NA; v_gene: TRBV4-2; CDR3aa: CASSQDFGLGGANVLTF; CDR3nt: TGTGCCAGCAGCCAAGATTTCGGACTGGGTGGGGCCAACGTCCTGACTTTC
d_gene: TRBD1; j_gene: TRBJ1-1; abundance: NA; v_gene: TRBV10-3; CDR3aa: CAIRPTGVTMMLNTEAFF; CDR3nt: TGTGCCATCAGGCCGACAGGGGTCACAATGATGCTGAACACTGAAGCTTTCTTT